Each of the 19 T cell receptor beta chains below was sequenced from the same sample in a study of shared clonotypes between healthy human individuals. This table comes from immunoSEQ multiplex PCR, and its TCRdb copy is limited to in-frame clones, with some not included. The sample has some 900,000 clones, 60% to 85% seen once. Sequenced: memory CD4+ T cells sorted from blood. The sample's subset: CD45RA-negative fraction. These receptors were obtained from a man aged 18 to 29 in good health.

The chain uses TRBV30 and TRBJ2-1; D is possibly TRBD1 (7 bases). Germline CDR1 and CDR2: GTSNPN and SVGIG (reference sequence). The CDR3 totals 13 residues. The V end was cut by 1 base, the J end by 7 bases, with 11 bases between. The DNA of the CDR3 is TGTGCCTGGAGTGAACAGGGGAGGAATGAGCAGTTCTTC. Amino acids: CAWSEQGRNEQFF.

This clone was recorded a few times. The J gene is TRBJ2-1, the V gene TRBV5-6; no definite D call. Germline V lookup: CDR1 SGHDT, CDR2 YYEEEE. V was pared by 5 bases and J by 7 bases, with 13 bases between. This CDR3 is 13 amino acids long. For the CDR3, the DNA is TGTGCCAGCAGACGGGCGCTCAAGAATGAGCAGTTCTTC. Translated: CASRRALKNEQFF.

The rearrangement uses TRBV19 and TRBJ2-2; tentatively, D is TRBD1 (9 bases). Germline CDR1 is LNHDA and CDR2 is SQIVND (reference sequence). Trimming shortened V by 8 bases and J by 6 bases, and 19 bases separated the two germline ends. This CDR3 is built from 15 residues. The CDR3 DNA reads as TGTGCCAGTTGCGGGGGGACAGGGCTTCCCGGGGAGCTGTTTTTT. It encodes CASCGGTGLPGELFF.

The chain combines TRBV6-6 with TRBJ2-6, with no clear D. Germline loops: CDR1 MNHNY, CDR2 SVGAGI (reference sequence). The CDR3 loop spans 15 amino acids. The V end lost 7 bases, the J end lost 2 bases, and 12 bases lay between the germline ends. The CDR3 here is CASKTFTTGANVLTF. As DNA, the CDR3 is TGTGCCAGCAAGACCTTCACTACTGGGGCCAACGTCCTGACTTTC.

V and J are TRBV6-1 and TRBJ2-1, with a weak D call TRBD2 (6 bases). Germline CDR1 MNHNS, CDR2 SASEGT. The germline V and J ends were trimmed by 8 bases and 7 bases, with 18 bases remaining between them. CDR3 size: 14 residues. The CDR3 is CASDRAGRRNEQFF. The CDR3 bases are TGTGCCAGCGATAGGGCGGGGCGTAGGAATGAGCAGTTCTTC.

The chain couples TRBV28 to TRBJ1-5; no clear D. Germline V gives CDR1 MDHEN, CDR2 SYDVKM. V was cut by 5 bases and J by 7 bases, with 9 bases left in between. The CDR3 consists of 12 residues. The CDR3 coding sequence is TGTGCCAGCAGTCCGGGTTGGCAGCCCCAGCATTTT. It specifies CASSPGWQPQHF.

A remark on this clone: This likely came from a read error, as a far larger clone is one base away. The rearrangement uses TRBV7-2 and TRBJ1-5; D is uncertain. V gave up 5 bases and J gave up 3 bases, with 8 bases separating them. CDR1 is SGHTA, CDR2 FQGNSA, per germline. The CDR3 has 13 amino acids. The CDR3 reads CASSGSINQPQHF. The CDR3 nucleotides are TGTGCCAGCAGCGGCAGCATCAATCAGCCCCAGCATTTT.

This sequence joins TRBV9 and TRBJ1-5; D not resolved. The V and J ends lost 0 bases and 6 bases respectively, with 13 bases between them. CDR1 SGDLS and CDR2 YYNGEE come from the germline V gene. This CDR3 contains 15 residues. The CDR3 loop is CASSVAASSGQPQHF. The CDR3 DNA follows: TGTGCCAGCAGCGTAGCGGCGTCATCGGGTCAGCCCCAGCATTTT. Variable domain in full (rest from reference TRBV9 and TRBJ1-5): DSGVTQTPKHLITATGQRVTLRCSPRSGDLSVYWYQQSLDQGLQFLIQYYNGEERAKGNILERFSAQQFPDLHSELNLSSLELGDSALYFCASSVAASSGQPQHFGDGTRLSIL.

This clone came up a few times. This may be a read error: a much more frequent sequence differs by one nucleotide. V usage is TRBV11-2 and J usage is TRBJ1-1, with 8 bases fitting TRBD1. The V gene's germline CDR1 is SGHAT and CDR2 FQNNGV. The CDR3 length is 14 residues. V lost 5 bases and J lost 1; bases outside the gene matches: 3. The CDR3 region is CASSHGQGNTEAFF. The CDR3 DNA sequence: TGTGCCAGCAGCCACGGACAGGGGAACACTGAAGCTTTCTTT.

The CDR3 here is CASKGGENTEAFF. The CDR3 coding sequence is TGTGCCAGCAAGGGGGGGGAGAACACTGAAGCTTTCTTT. The chain couples TRBV6-1 to TRBJ1-1; maybe TRBD1 (6 bases). Germline CDR1 MNHNS, CDR2 SASEGT. V was cut by 7 bases and J by 1 base, with 10 bases left in between. The CDR3 covers 13 residues.

The V gene is TRBV19, the J gene TRBJ1-1; 7 bases are a match to TRBD1. The CDR3 is 14 residues long. Trimming cost V 9 bases and J 1 base; bases outside gene matches: 8. Per germline, CDR1 LNHDA and CDR2 SQIVND (reference sequence). The CDR3 DNA reads as TGTGCCAGCCGAATGGGACAGCCGAACACTGAAGCTTTCTTT. Protein sequence: CASRMGQPNTEAFF.

This clone was counted once. The chain couples TRBV2 to TRBJ2-2, with D unresolved. The CDR3 is 14 residues long. Deletions cut 3 bases from V and 3 bases from J, with 8 bases between. CDR1 is SNHLY, CDR2 FYNNEI, per germline. The CDR3 DNA reads as TGTGCCAGCAGTGATACAGCCTACACCGGGGAGCTGTTTTTT. As protein: CASSDTAYTGELFF.

The chain recombines TRBV9 with TRBJ2-5; the match to TRBD2 covers 9 bases. The germline gives CDR1 SGDLS, CDR2 YYNGEE. This CDR3 is built from 14 residues. V lost 4 bases, J lost 5 bases, and 6 bases stayed unmatched. CDR3 DNA: TGTGCCAGCAGCCTGGGGACTAGCCCGGAGACCCAGTACTTC. It translates to CASSLGTSPETQYF.

J is TRBJ1-1 and V is TRBV29-1; the D gene is possibly TRBD1 (6 bases). Germline CDR1 is SQVTM and CDR2 is ANQGSEA. Between the trimmed V and J ends, which lost 6 bases and 0 bases, there was a span of 14 bases. The CDR3 has 14 residues. CDR3 DNA sequence: TGCAGCGTCGCGCGGAGGGACATGAACACTGAAGCTTTCTTT. Translated: CSVARRDMNTEAFF.

The chain has TRBV19 and TRBJ2-2, with D tentatively TRBD2 (6 bases). The CDR3 consists of 14 residues. From germline, CDR1 is LNHDA and CDR2 SQIVND (reference sequence). Between the trimmed V and J ends, which lost 8 bases and 5 bases, there was a span of 15 bases. The CDR3 DNA follows: TGTGCCAGTGTGCCAATGGGAGGAACCGGGGAGCTGTTTTTT. Amino acid sequence: CASVPMGGTGELFF.

This chain joins TRBV7-9 and TRBJ1-4; D is undetermined. Germline V CDR1 and CDR2: SEHNR, FQNEAQ (reference sequence). CDR3 length: 15 residues. Between the trimmed V and J ends, which lost 4 bases and 0 bases, there was a span of 9 bases. In DNA, the CDR3 is TGTGCCAGCAGCTATATACAGCCAACTAATGAAAAACTGTTTTTT. It is translated as CASSYIQPTNEKLFF.

This clone was detected only a few times. The V and J genes are TRBV19 and TRBJ2-1; D could derive from TRBD1 or TRBD2 (5 bases each). This CDR3 has 15 amino acids. The germline V gene has CDR1 LNHDA and CDR2 SQIVND (reference sequence). The germline V and J ends were trimmed by 8 bases and 2 bases, with 16 bases remaining between them. The CDR3 spells CASGWRAGTYNEQFF. The CDR3 DNA is TGTGCCAGTGGGTGGCGGGCAGGGACCTACAATGAGCAGTTCTTC.

To note about this clone: Other DNA sequences in this specimen translate into the identical CDR3. The DNA of the CDR3 is TGTGCCAGCAGTTACTCACGTACTGGGGCCAACGTCCTGACTTTC. Encoded protein: CASSYSRTGANVLTF. The chain joins TRBV6-5 to TRBJ2-6; D unresolved. This CDR3 comprises 15 residues. Germline-derived CDR1 and CDR2 are MNHEY and SVGAGI. Trimming cost V 0 bases and J 2 bases, with 5 bases left between them.

The chain couples TRBV2 to TRBJ1-6; 11 nucleotides line up with TRBD1. V trimming: 6 bases; J trimming: 8 bases; junction bases outside the gene matches: 6. This CDR3 spans 15 amino acids. Per the germline V gene, CDR1 is SNHLY and CDR2 is FYNNEI. The CDR3 spells CASSGQGAQDSPLHF. CDR3 nucleotides: TGTGCCAGCAGCGGACAGGGGGCGCAGGATTCACCCCTCCACTTT.